This T cell receptor (beta chain) was sequenced for a study of OX40 agonist ivuxolimab in advanced cancers. Study-level information: Hepatocellular carcinoma, melanoma, renal cell or head and neck cancer was diagnosed in the dose-escalation patients.

The table came from immunoSEQ multiplex PCR; TCRdb's copy has only in-frame clones and leaves some out. The table lists around 94,000 clones, roughly 89% of them singletons. The germline V gene has CDR1 SGHAT and CDR2 FQNNGV. The length of the CDR3 is 14 residues. Germline trimming cut 4 bases from V and 7 bases from J; bases unmatched to any gene: 8. The sequence was collected from an adult with an advanced solid tumor such as melanoma, head and neck, liver or kidney cancer. The starting material was CD4+ or CD8+ T cells sorted from blood, obtained in a trial of the OX40 agonist ivuxolimab. The rearrangement joins TRBV11-2 to TRBJ2-7, with TRBD1 matching 9 bases. This chain's CDR3 is CASSSMGTGQEQYF. In DNA, the CDR3 is TGTGCCAGCAGCTCCATGGGGACAGGGCAGGAGCAGTACTTC.